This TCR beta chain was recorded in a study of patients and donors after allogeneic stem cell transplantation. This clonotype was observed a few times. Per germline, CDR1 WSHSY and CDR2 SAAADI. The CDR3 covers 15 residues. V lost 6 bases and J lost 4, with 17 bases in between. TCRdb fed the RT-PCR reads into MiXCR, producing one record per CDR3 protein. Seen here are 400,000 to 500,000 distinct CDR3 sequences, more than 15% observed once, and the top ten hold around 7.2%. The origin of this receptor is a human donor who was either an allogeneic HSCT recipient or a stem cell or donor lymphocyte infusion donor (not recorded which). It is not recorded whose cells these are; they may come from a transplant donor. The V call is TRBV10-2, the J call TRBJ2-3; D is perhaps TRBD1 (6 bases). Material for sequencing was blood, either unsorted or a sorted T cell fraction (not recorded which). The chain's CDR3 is CASRDLQGRADTQYF. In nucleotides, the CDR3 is TGCGCCAGCAGAGACTTACAGGGACGGGCAGATACGCAGTATTTT.